This TCR beta chain came from a study of T cells in Graves' hyperthyroidism and ophthalmopathy. Study observations and caveats: Blood also showed most of the thyroid clonotypes that were expanded above 0.001.

The J segment lost 5 bases and the V segment lost 2 bases, leaving 16 bases of the junction unmatched. The CDR3 length is 19 residues. CDR1 and CDR2 from the germline V gene are MDHEN and SYDVKM. Amplified regions were TCR beta CDR3 sequences from RNA transcripts. The HTBI primer set drove a first-round RT-PCR of the TCR CDR3. TCRdb reprocessed the multiplex PCR reads with MiXCR, giving one entry per CDR3 protein. The sample holds roughly 570,000 distinct CDR3 sequences, approximately 14% seen once. This clonotype was seen ten or more times. No antigen is known for it. The V and J genes are TRBV28 and TRBJ2-5; 11 nucleotides agree with TRBD1. The TCR sequence derives from a woman between 25 and 40 years old with Graves' hyperthyroidism. The material sequenced was blood. For the CDR3, the DNA is TGTGCCAGCAGTTTAGTACCGGGACAGGGGGTTATCCCAGCTGAGACCCAGTACTTC. It encodes CASSLVPGQGVIPAETQYF.